What follows are 22 T cell receptor beta chains derived from one specimen sequenced in a study of T cells in narcolepsy. Clones were sequenced by immunoSEQ multiplex PCR, and TCRdb holds only the in-frame ones, with some missing. The top ten hold roughly 1.3% of the sample, which has roughly 34,000 clones, approximately 84% seen once. The sequenced sample consisted of CD45RA- memory CD4+ T cells from PBMCs. The receptors were sampled from a human donor with narcolepsy.

V gene TRBV7-8 combines with J gene TRBJ2-3; possible D gene TRBD2, 7 bases. Between the trimmed V and J ends, which lost 4 bases and 5 bases, there was a span of 16 bases. This CDR3 spans 15 amino acids. Looked up from germline, CDR1 is SGHVS and CDR2 is FQNEAQ. The chain's CDR3 is CASSWGGPKEDTQYF. The DNA for the CDR3 is TGTGCCAGCAGCTGGGGGGGCCCGAAGGAAGATACGCAGTATTTT.

Only one count was recorded for this clone. The V and J genes are TRBV2 and TRBJ2-3, with 8 bases lining up with TRBD1. Germline CDR1 SNHLY, CDR2 FYNNEI. The CDR3 is 14 residues long. V shed 8 bases, J shed 2 bases, and the junction held 6 bases outside the gene matches. CDR3 sequence: CASCRTGYTDTQYF. Here the CDR3 DNA reads TGTGCCAGCTGCCGGACAGGGTACACAGATACGCAGTATTTT.

The chain recombines TRBV5-4 with TRBJ2-5; D tentatively reads TRBD1 or TRBD2 (5 bases each). Germline V gene sequence: CDR1 SGHNT, CDR2 YYREEE (reference sequence). Trimming cost V 5 bases and J 3 bases, with 14 bases left between them. CDR3 size: 14 residues. CDR3 in DNA: TGTGCCAGCAGTCATCCCGGGACCGAAGAGACCCAGTACTTC. Its translation: CASSHPGTEETQYF.

The chain couples TRBV29-1 to TRBJ2-5; 7 positions match TRBD2. Germline-derived CDR1 and CDR2 are SQVTM and ANQGSEA. V shed 8 bases and J 6 bases; nucleotides not matched to a gene: 9. The CDR3 is made up of 12 amino acids. The CDR3 bases are TGCAGCCTCAGCGGGGAGGGGAAGACCCAGTACTTC. Translation: CSLSGEGKTQYF.

J is TRBJ2-1 and V is TRBV6-5, with TRBD1 matching 8 bases. The J segment lost 3 bases and the V segment lost 4 bases, leaving 5 bases of the junction unmatched. Germline V gene lookup returns CDR1 MNHEY and CDR2 SVGAGI. The CDR3 extends over 15 amino acids. The CDR3 is CASSSQGANYNEQFF. The CDR3 coding sequence is TGTGCCAGCAGTTCCCAGGGGGCCAACTACAATGAGCAGTTCTTC.

The chain joins TRBV4-2 to TRBJ2-6; no reliable D call. V was cut by 7 bases and J by 0 bases, with 7 bases left in between. Germline loops: CDR1 LGHNA, CDR2 YNFKEQ. This CDR3 is 14 amino acids long. CDR3 sequence (DNA): TGTGCCAGCAAAGCGTACTCTGGGGCCAACGTCCTGACTTTC. Its translation is CASKAYSGANVLTF.

This clone was seen a few times. V is TRBV5-3 and J is TRBJ1-5; 11 nucleotides line up with TRBD1. TRBV5-3 carries the ORF label, with uncertain function. The CDR3 has 15 amino acids. V was pared by 3 bases and J by 5 bases, with 4 bases of the junction left unmatched. The DNA for the CDR3 is TGTGCCAGAAGCTCTCCGGGACAGGGGGATCAGCCCCAGCATTTT. It translates to CARSSPGQGDQPQHF.

The rearrangement joins TRBV7-8 to TRBJ2-3; the D gene is possibly TRBD1 (7 bases). V was shortened by 3 bases and J by 0 bases, with 13 bases between the two germline ends. The CDR3 sequence is 16 residues long. Per germline, CDR1 SGHVS and CDR2 FQNEAQ. CDR3 protein: CASSLLTGTSTDTQYF. As DNA, the CDR3 is TGTGCCAGCAGCTTGTTGACAGGGACTAGCACAGATACGCAGTATTTT.

The V call is TRBV19, the J call TRBJ1-2; D perhaps matches TRBD1 (5 bases). Germline CDR1 and CDR2: LNHDA and SQIVND (reference sequence). This CDR3 comprises 15 residues. Trimming took 5 bases from V and 7 from J, leaving 20 bases between them. This CDR3 is CASSPPQGQTRGYTF. CDR3 nucleotide sequence: TGTGCCAGTAGTCCCCCCCAGGGTCAGACGCGTGGCTACACCTTC.

V is TRBV6-6 and J is TRBJ2-7; 12 nucleotides match TRBD2. CDR1 and CDR2 from the germline V gene are MNHNY and SVGAGI (reference sequence). V was pared by 8 bases and J by 4 bases, with 9 bases of the junction left unmatched. The CDR3 length is 15 residues. The CDR3 loop reads CASSPTGTSGYEQYV. In DNA form, the CDR3 reads TGTGCCAGCTCCCCAACCGGGACTAGCGGGTACGAGCAGTACGTC.

The chain carries TRBV7-2 and TRBJ1-6; maybe TRBD1 (5 bases). CDR3 length equals 15 residues. The V end was cut by 1 base, the J end by 2 bases, with 6 bases between. Germline assignment: CDR1 SGHTA and CDR2 FQGNSA. The CDR3 coding sequence is TGTGCCAGCAGCTTAGAGGGGCCCTATAATTCACCCCTCCACTTT. Amino acids: CASSLEGPYNSPLHF.

The V gene is TRBV7-6, the J gene TRBJ1-5; D is perhaps TRBD1 (5 bases). Germline CDR1 SGHVS, CDR2 FNYEAQ. This CDR3 contains 14 residues. V gave up 5 bases and J gave up 4 bases, with 12 bases separating them. The CDR3 bases are TGTGCCAGCAGCCGACAGATAAGTAATCAGCCCCAGCATTTT. Amino acid sequence: CASSRQISNQPQHF.

This clone has only one observation. CDR3 nucleotide sequence: TGTGCCAGCAGCTTAGAGGGGAACAACTATGGCTACACCTTC. It is translated as CASSLEGNNYGYTF. V and J are TRBV11-1 and TRBJ1-2; the D gene is possibly TRBD1 (5 bases). From germline, CDR1 is SGHAT and CDR2 FQDESV (reference sequence). The CDR3 sequence is 14 residues long. V dropped 1 base and J dropped 2 bases, with 8 bases sitting between them. Filled out from reference TRBV11-1 and TRBJ1-2, the complete variable domain reads EAEVAQSPRYKITEKSQAVAFWCDPISGHATLYWYRQILGQGPELLVQFQDESVVDDSQLPKDRFSAERLKGVDSTLKIQPAELGDSAMYLCASSLEGNNYGYTFGSGTRLTVV.

This chain's CDR3 is CASSLAGLASTDTQYF. DNA for the CDR3: TGTGCCAGCAGCCTGGCGGGACTCGCTAGCACAGATACGCAGTATTTT. This chain links TRBV11-2 with TRBJ2-3; weak D call: TRBD2 (6 bases). The CDR3 totals 16 residues. Trimming removed 5 bases from V and 0 bases from J, with 15 bases in between. In germline, CDR1 is SGHAT, CDR2 FQNNGV.

Only a few counts were recorded for this clone. The gene calls are TRBV6-6 and TRBJ2-2; 8 positions match TRBD2. CDR1 and CDR2 from the germline V gene are MNHNY and SVGAGI (reference sequence). This CDR3 has 15 residues. V gave up 6 bases and J gave up 4 bases; unmatched junction bases: 7. CDR3 sequence: CASRPAGVSTGELFF. CDR3 bases: TGTGCCAGCAGACCAGCGGGGGTGAGCACCGGGGAGCTGTTTTTT.

The chain joins TRBV30 to TRBJ2-1; the D call may be TRBD1 or TRBD2 (6 bases each). The CDR3 loop spans 16 amino acids. Germline CDR1 GTSNPN, CDR2 SVGIG (reference sequence). V was pared by 4 bases and J by 1 base, with 17 bases between. CDR3 region: CAWMFSGAPSYNEQFF. The CDR3 DNA follows: TGTGCCTGGATGTTCTCGGGGGCGCCGTCCTACAATGAGCAGTTCTTC.

This sequence joins TRBV6-5 and TRBJ2-3; D is possibly TRBD1 or TRBD2 (6 bases each). The CDR3 is made up of 14 amino acids. V shed 5 bases and J shed 6 bases, with 15 bases lying between them. CDR1 is MNHEY, CDR2 SVGAGI, per germline. The CDR3 DNA reads TGTGCCAGCAGTCGCGACGGGGGCGGGGATACGCAGTATTTT. This gives the protein CASSRDGGGDTQYF.

V and J are TRBV7-3 and TRBJ1-1; tentatively, D is TRBD1 (5 bases). Trimming removed 0 bases at V and 4 bases at J, with 9 bases between. Germline CDR1 reads SGHTA; CDR2 reads FQGTGA. This CDR3 is built from 14 residues. CDR3 bases: TGTGCCAGCAGCTTAACGGGAGACAGCACTGAAGCTTTCTTT. Translation: CASSLTGDSTEAFF.

The chain combines TRBV30 with TRBJ2-1; 11 bases are a match to TRBD2. The CDR3 consists of 13 residues. Germline-derived CDR1 and CDR2 are GTSNPN and SVGIG (reference sequence). With 4 bases clipped from V and 10 bases from J, the junction kept 6 bases outside the gene matches. The CDR3 reads CAWKTSGEGEQFF. CDR3 nucleotide sequence: TGTGCCTGGAAGACTAGCGGGGAAGGGGAGCAGTTCTTC.

J is TRBJ1-6 and V is TRBV5-5; 7 nucleotides match TRBD1. The CDR3 loop spans 14 amino acids. The V and J ends lost 1 base and 9 bases, in that order; junction bases with no gene match: 4. CDR1 and CDR2 (germline): SGHKS, YYEKEE (reference sequence). CDR3 loop: CASSLTGDFSPLHF. The DNA of the CDR3 is TGTGCCAGCAGCTTGACAGGGGATTTTTCACCCCTCCACTTT.

The CDR3 region has the DNA TGTGCCAGTAACCCGGGACAGGGGCGGGATGAGCAGTTCTTC. Translation: CASNPGQGRDEQFF. The chain has TRBV19 and TRBJ2-1; TRBD1 matches 10 bases. V trimming: 7 bases; J trimming: 8 bases; junction bases outside the gene matches: 8. This CDR3 spans 14 amino acids. The germline V gene has CDR1 LNHDA and CDR2 SQIVND (reference sequence).

This clone appeared a single time. The rearrangement joins TRBV9 to TRBJ1-2, with D maybe TRBD1 (6 bases). The CDR3 covers 14 residues. V was trimmed by 0 bases and J by 8 bases, leaving 14 bases between them. Germline values: CDR1 SGDLS, CDR2 YYNGEE. The chain's CDR3 is CASSVAAQGRGYTF. As DNA, the CDR3 is TGTGCCAGCAGCGTAGCTGCACAGGGCCGCGGCTACACCTTC.